The 24 T cell receptor beta chains reported below all come from one sample, sequenced in a study of shared clonotypes between healthy human individuals. Sequencing used immunoSEQ multiplex PCR; TCRdb keeps in-frame clones, though not all of them. This sample carries millions of clones, 90% to 95% of them seen once, and the ten largest clones take more than 0.1%. Input material: naive CD4+ T cells sorted from blood. Subset noted: CD45RA+ positively selected. The source is a man younger than 35 in good health.

This clone occurred once. The chain is built from TRBV28 and TRBJ1-3; TRBD1 matches 7 bases. Germline-derived CDR1 and CDR2 are MDHEN and SYDVKM. The length of the CDR3 is 13 residues. Trimming took 7 bases from V and 7 from J; bases not matched to a gene: 7. The CDR3 sequence: CASKNRGSNTIYF. The CDR3 coding sequence is TGTGCCAGCAAGAACAGGGGTAGCAACACCATATATTTT. Drawing the rest from reference TRBV28 and TRBJ1-3, the complete variable domain is DVKVTQSSRYLVKRTGEKVFLECVQDMDHENMFWYRQDPGLGLRLIYFSYDVKMKEKGDIPEGYSVSREKKERFSLILESASTNQTSMYLCASKNRGSNTIYFGEGSWLTVV.

This chain joins TRBV28 and TRBJ1-1; D gene ambiguous. V was pared by 6 bases and J by 8 bases, with 10 bases between. Germline V gene data show CDR1 as MDHEN and CDR2 as SYDVKM. This CDR3 has 11 residues. This CDR3 reads CASRRTGEAFF. The CDR3 bases are TGTGCCAGCAGGCGAACGGGAGAAGCTTTCTTT.

This sequence joins TRBV6-5 and TRBJ1-6; 7 nucleotides match TRBD1. Germline CDR1 and CDR2: MNHEY and SVGAGI. The CDR3 contains 15 residues. J was trimmed by 8 bases and V by 7 bases; bases with no gene match: 11. CDR3 sequence: CASNTGVRWYSPLHF. The CDR3 DNA sequence: TGTGCCAGCAACACAGGGGTCCGTTGGTATTCACCCCTCCACTTT.

This clone has just one count. The V gene is TRBV28, the J gene TRBJ1-4, with 7 bases fitting TRBD1. Germline V gene sequence: CDR1 MDHEN, CDR2 SYDVKM. This CDR3 is built from 15 residues. J lost 8 bases, V lost 2 bases, and 8 bases had no gene match. The CDR3 DNA follows: TGTGCCAGCAGTTTAATACGGGACAGAGGGGAAAAACTGTTTTTT. This codes for CASSLIRDRGEKLFF.

This rearrangement joins TRBV30 to TRBJ1-6; D is perhaps TRBD1 (5 bases). Germline CDR1 is GTSNPN and CDR2 is SVGIG (reference sequence). The CDR3 loop spans 13 amino acids. Trimming shortened V by 2 bases and J by 9 bases, and 11 bases separated the two germline ends. The CDR3 loop reads CAWSIGGGSPLHF. The CDR3 DNA is TGTGCCTGGAGTATCGGGGGGGGTTCACCCCTCCACTTT.

The chain recombines TRBV5-1 with TRBJ2-1; TRBD2 aligns across 12 bases. The germline gives CDR1 SGHRS, CDR2 YFSETQ. This CDR3 comprises 15 residues. The V and J ends lost 4 bases and 7 bases, in that order; junction bases with no gene match: 6. The CDR3: CASSLATSGRNEQFF. The CDR3 DNA sequence: TGCGCCAGCAGCCTCGCCACTAGCGGGAGGAATGAGCAGTTCTTC.

The sample holds one count of this clone. The V call is TRBV5-1, the J call TRBJ2-5; 10 bases map to TRBD2. The CDR3 contains 16 residues. CDR1 is SGHRS, CDR2 YFSETQ, per germline. With 4 bases clipped from V and 2 bases from J, the junction kept 8 bases outside the gene matches. This CDR3 is CASSHGVAGGQETQYF. Written as DNA, the CDR3 is TGCGCCAGCAGCCACGGGGTAGCGGGAGGTCAAGAGACCCAGTACTTC.

The gene calls are TRBV25-1 and TRBJ1-1; D is unclear. The CDR3 runs to 12 residues. In germline, CDR1 is MGHDK, CDR2 SYGVNS. Trimming cost V 1 base and J 7 bases, with 7 bases left between them. The CDR3 nucleotides are TGTGCCAGCAGTGAATTAGCGGATGAAGCTTTCTTT. Amino acid sequence: CASSELADEAFF.

CDR3 DNA: TGTGCCAGCGGTTCGCATCATGGCTACGAGCAGTACTTC. This gives the protein CASGSHHGYEQYF. This chain uses TRBV7-2 with TRBJ2-7; D is ambiguous. From germline, CDR1 is SGHTA and CDR2 FQGNSA. V was trimmed by 8 bases and J by 3 bases, leaving 14 bases between them. There are 13 residues in the CDR3. Looking up the rest from reference TRBV7-2 and TRBJ2-7 gives the full variable domain: GAGVSQSPSNKVTEKGKDVELRCDPISGHTALYWYRQSLGQGLEFLIYFQGNSAPDKSGLPSDRFSAERTGGSVSTLTIQRTQQEDSAVYLCASGSHHGYEQYFGPGTRLTVT.

The chain has TRBV30 and TRBJ2-6; D gene ambiguous. Germline CDR1 reads GTSNPN; CDR2 reads SVGIG (reference sequence). This CDR3 contains 12 residues. V was trimmed by 2 bases and J by 4 bases, leaving 3 bases between them. CDR3 DNA sequence: TGTGCCTGGAGTAAGGGGGCCAACGTCCTGACTTTC. It translates to CAWSKGANVLTF. The full variable domain, rest sourced from reference TRBV30 and TRBJ2-6, is SQTIHQWPATLVQPVGSPLSLECTVEGTSNPNLYWYRQAAGRGLQLLFYSVGIGQISSEVPQNLSASRPQDRQFILSSKKLLLSDSGFYLCAWSKGANVLTFGAGSRLTVL.

This clone was detected only a few times. The genes are TRBV28 and TRBJ2-7; D uncertain. Germline V gives CDR1 MDHEN, CDR2 SYDVKM. V lost 3 bases to trimming and J lost 3 bases, with 6 bases between them. The CDR3 runs 12 residues. CDR3 sequence (DNA): TGTGCCAGCAGTTTCAGCCTCTACGAGCAGTACTTC. Residues: CASSFSLYEQYF.

The V call is TRBV7-3, the J call TRBJ2-5, with D possibly matching TRBD1 (7 bases). The V gene lost 2 bases and the J gene lost 5 bases, with 15 bases spanning the gap. Per the germline V gene, CDR1 is SGHTA and CDR2 is FQGTGA. This CDR3 region has 15 residues. In DNA, the CDR3 is TGTGCCAGCAGCTTAGGCCTCAGGGGGGAGGAGACCCAGTACTTC. Translated: CASSLGLRGEETQYF.

The chain couples TRBV7-8 to TRBJ2-7; maybe TRBD2 (6 bases). Germline V CDR1 and CDR2: SGHVS, FQNEAQ. This CDR3 contains 14 residues. Trimming removed 11 bases from V and 3 bases from J, with 20 bases in between. CDR3 amino acids: CASNGGLASYEQYF. CDR3 bases: TGTGCCTCAAACGGCGGGCTAGCGAGCTACGAGCAGTACTTC. The full variable domain, completed using reference TRBV7-8 and TRBJ2-7, is GAGVSQSPRYKVAKRGQDVALRCDPISGHVSLFWYQQALGQGPEFLTYFQNEAQLDKSGLPSDRFFAERPEGSVSTLKIQRTQQEDSAVYLCASNGGLASYEQYFGPGTRLTVT.

J is TRBJ1-2 and V is TRBV27; D call uncertain. Germline lookup yields CDR1 MNHEY and CDR2 SMNVEV (reference sequence). The V and J ends lost 3 bases and 0 bases respectively, with 11 bases between them. This CDR3 spans 15 amino acids. The CDR3 nucleotides are TGTGCCAGCAGTTTGCGTCGTGAGGCTAACTATGGCTACACCTTC. It specifies CASSLRREANYGYTF.

In regard to this clone: This same CDR3 is encoded by further DNA sequences in the sample. This sequence joins TRBV6-5 and TRBJ1-1; D not resolved. Germline V CDR1 and CDR2: MNHEY, SVGAGI. Trimming took off 2 bases at V and 1 base at J, with 5 bases between the two ends. There are 13 residues in the CDR3. The CDR3 nucleotides read TGTGCCAGCAGTTACGACGGGAACACTGAAGCTTTCTTT. Protein: CASSYDGNTEAFF.

Notes on this clone: This sample includes further DNA sequences coding for the same CDR3. The V call is TRBV30, the J call TRBJ1-2, with a weak D call TRBD1 (5 bases). V lost 0 bases, J lost 8 bases, and 7 bases lay in between. Germline V gives CDR1 GTSNPN, CDR2 SVGIG (reference sequence). This CDR3 is 11 amino acids long. CDR3 bases: TGTGCCTGGAGTGTCGGGGCAGGCTACACCTTC. Its protein product is CAWSVGAGYTF.

The genes are TRBV28 and TRBJ2-2, with TRBD2 as a possible D gene (5 bases). With 5 bases removed from V and 7 bases from J, the gap between germline ends came to 29 bases. The CDR3 extends over 19 amino acids. Germline lookup yields CDR1 MDHEN and CDR2 SYDVKM. CDR3 sequence reads: CASSPSGMKVSEYRGELFF. The CDR3 DNA is TGTGCCAGCAGTCCCTCCGGGATGAAGGTATCCGAGTACCGCGGGGAGCTGTTTTTT.

For the CDR3, the DNA is TGTGCCAGCAGCTTGAGAACAGGCCTTAGCTCCTATAATTCACCCCTCCACTTT. This gives the protein CASSLRTGLSSYNSPLHF. The genes are TRBV5-5 and TRBJ1-6; weak D call: TRBD1 (5 bases). The CDR3 extends over 18 amino acids. Trimming shortened V by 1 base and J by 0 bases, and 14 bases separated the two germline ends. The germline V gene encodes CDR1 SGHKS and CDR2 YYEKEE (reference sequence).

The chain has TRBV7-9 and TRBJ1-2, with D maybe TRBD1 (5 bases). Trimming shortened V by 0 bases and J by 6 bases, and 11 bases separated the two germline ends. The CDR3 runs 14 residues. The germline V gene encodes CDR1 SEHNR and CDR2 FQNEAQ (reference sequence). The CDR3 DNA sequence: TGTGCCAGCAGCTTAGCTTACAGGCCCGATGGCTACACCTTC. Translated, it gives CASSLAYRPDGYTF. The whole variable domain, filled in from reference TRBV7-9 and TRBJ1-2, reads DTGVSQNPRHKITKRGQNVTFRCDPISEHNRLYWYRQTLGQGPEFLTYFQNEAQLEKSRLLSDRFSAERPKGSFSTLEIQRTEQGDSAMYLCASSLAYRPDGYTFGSGTRLTVV.

The CDR3: CASSSPDGELFF. The CDR3 nucleotides are TGTGCCAGCAGCTCCCCCGACGGGGAGCTGTTTTTT. V usage is TRBV7-9 and J usage is TRBJ2-2, with D unresolved. Trimming took off 4 bases at V and 7 bases at J, with 7 bases between the two ends. The CDR3 is 12 residues long. The germline gives CDR1 SEHNR, CDR2 FQNEAQ (reference sequence). Full variable domain (remainder filled in from reference TRBV7-9 and TRBJ2-2): DTGVSQNPRHKITKRGQNVTFRCDPISEHNRLYWYRQTLGQGPEFLTYFQNEAQLEKSRLLSDRFSAERPKGSFSTLEIQRTEQGDSAMYLCASSSPDGELFFGEGSRLTVL.

This chain connects TRBV18 to TRBJ2-7; D not resolved. The CDR3 contains 14 residues. V was trimmed by 3 bases and J by 0 bases, leaving 9 bases between them. Germline V gene lookup returns CDR1 KGHSH and CDR2 LQKENI. CDR3: CASSPTSPSYEQYF. CDR3 nucleotide sequence: TGTGCCAGCTCACCTACTTCTCCCTCCTACGAGCAGTACTTC.

The chain links TRBV18 to TRBJ2-5; a weak D match, TRBD1 (6 bases). Germline loops: CDR1 KGHSH, CDR2 LQKENI. There are 13 residues in the CDR3. V was clipped by 6 bases and J by 2 bases, with 10 bases between them. DNA for the CDR3: TGTGCCAGCTCTGGACAGCCACAAGAGACCCAGTACTTC. Translating it yields CASSGQPQETQYF.

The chain carries TRBV2 and TRBJ2-7; a weak D match, TRBD2 (5 bases). V was clipped by 11 bases and J by 5 bases, with 16 bases between them. Germline CDR1 SNHLY, CDR2 FYNNEI. The length of the CDR3 is 12 residues. Here the CDR3 reads CAAGKGLDEQYF. CDR3 sequence (DNA): TGTGCCGCCGGGAAGGGTCTCGACGAGCAGTACTTC. The full variable domain, with the rest looked up from reference TRBV2 and TRBJ2-7, is EPEVTQTPSHQVTQMGQEVILRCVPISNHLYFYWYRQILGQKVEFLVSFYNNEISEKSEIFDDQFSVERPDGSNFTLKIRSTKLEDSAMYFCAAGKGLDEQYFGPGTRLTVT.

The CDR3 bases are TGTGCCAGCAGCCCGCGACTAGCGGCGTTGGTCTACGAGCAGTACTTC. This encodes CASSPRLAALVYEQYF. The chain links TRBV11-2 to TRBJ2-7; the match to TRBD2 covers 9 bases. The CDR3 totals 16 residues. The germline gives CDR1 SGHAT, CDR2 FQNNGV. The ends lost 5 bases at V and 3 bases at J; junction bases unmatched: 11.